Presented here are 21 T cell receptor beta chains from one specimen sequenced in a study of liver allograft versus peripheral blood T cells. For the study at large: Comparative analysis was performed on T cell receptor repertoires from transplanted livers and from recipients' peripheral blood.

TCRdb passed the reads through MiXCR, listing each CDR3 protein once. This sample has approximately 12,000 distinct CDR3 sequences, with about 23% found just once. These receptors were obtained from a human patient who had a liver transplant. Some T cells may be the graft donor's.

This clonotype is judged medium-sized. V is TRBV18 and J is TRBJ2-1, with D possibly being TRBD2 (5 bases). Trimming pared 1 base from V and 6 bases from J, leaving 22 bases between. The CDR3 is made up of 18 amino acids. Germline V gene data show CDR1 as KGHSH and CDR2 as LQKENI. Here the CDR3 reads CASSPRLSMGSGGNEQFF. For the CDR3, the DNA is TGTGCCAGCTCACCACGACTTTCGATGGGTTCTGGAGGCAATGAGCAGTTCTTC.

Judged by abundance, this clonotype is medium-sized. The V call is TRBV6-1, the J call TRBJ1-2; maybe TRBD1 (5 bases). The CDR3 has 15 amino acids. CDR1 is MNHNS and CDR2 is SASEGT in the germline V gene. The V and J ends lost 2 bases and 6 bases respectively, with 16 bases between them. CDR3 residues: CASSETPGSVNGYTF. CDR3 sequence (DNA): TGTGCCAGCAGTGAAACACCAGGGTCGGTAAATGGCTACACCTTC.

This chain joins TRBV7-9 and TRBJ1-5; no definite D call. The germline V gene encodes CDR1 SEHNR and CDR2 FQNEAQ (reference sequence). The CDR3 has 13 amino acids. Trimming removed 8 bases from V and 5 bases from J, with 13 bases in between. CDR3 sequence reads: CASSWGMDQPQHF. The CDR3 DNA is TGTGCCAGCTCATGGGGAATGGATCAGCCCCAGCATTTT.

This clonotype came up once. The J gene is TRBJ2-3, the V gene TRBV24-1, with D hard to call. The length of the CDR3 is 18 residues. Trimming removed 3 bases from V and 2 bases from J, with 20 bases in between. Germline values: CDR1 KGHDR, CDR2 SFDVKD. The CDR3 spells CATSDTLNAPTFTDTQYF. The CDR3, as DNA: TGTGCCACCAGTGATACCCTAAATGCTCCTACCTTCACAGATACGCAGTATTTT.

This chain uses TRBV19 with TRBJ2-7; 13 bases map to TRBD2. V trimming: 2 bases; J trimming: 3 bases; junction bases outside the gene matches: 1. CDR1 is LNHDA and CDR2 is SQIVND in the germline V gene (reference sequence). There are 15 residues in the CDR3. The CDR3 loop is CASSIRTSGSYEQYF. In DNA, the CDR3 is TGTGCCAGTAGTATAAGGACTAGCGGGAGCTACGAGCAGTACTTC.

This clonotype is classed as medium-sized (0.01 to 0.1%). J is TRBJ1-1 and V is TRBV10-3; 7 positions match TRBD1. CDR3 size: 13 residues. With 7 bases clipped from V and 6 bases from J, the junction kept 8 bases outside the gene matches. The germline V gene encodes CDR1 ENHRY and CDR2 SYGVKD. The CDR3 loop is CAIIDRAGAEAFF. The CDR3 region has the DNA TGTGCCATCATCGACAGGGCGGGCGCTGAAGCTTTCTTT.

The chain uses TRBV12-5 and TRBJ1-4; 8 nucleotides agree with TRBD1. Germline CDR1 reads LGHNT; CDR2 reads FRNRAP. V trimming: 0 bases; J trimming: 7 bases; junction bases outside the gene matches: 10. This CDR3 has 17 amino acids. In nucleotides, the CDR3 is TGTGCTAGTGGTTTGGTTATATCGCCAGGGGGCCTTGAAAAACTGTTTTTT. Translated, it gives CASGLVISPGGLEKLFF.

This clonotype was observed a handful of times. The rearrangement links TRBV12-3 or TRBV12-4 to TRBJ1-3; D gene uncertain. This CDR3 spans 11 amino acids. Trimming pared 1 base from V and 8 bases from J, leaving 3 bases between. The chain's CDR3 is CASSLVDTIYF. The CDR3 DNA follows: TGTGCCAGCAGTTTAGTGGACACCATATATTTT.

V and J are TRBV20-1 and TRBJ1-1, with D perhaps matching TRBD1 (5 bases). Germline CDR1 reads DFQATT; CDR2 reads SNEGSKA (reference sequence). This CDR3 contains 15 residues. Trimming stripped 6 bases from V and 3 bases from J, with 20 bases between. The CDR3 region is CSASPGPPEDTEAFF. As DNA, the CDR3 is TGCAGTGCCAGCCCGGGACCCCCGGAGGACACTGAAGCTTTCTTT.

V usage is TRBV9 and J usage is TRBJ2-7, with D unresolved. The CDR3 contains 15 residues. V was shortened by 0 bases and J by 3 bases, with 13 bases between the two germline ends. CDR1 is SGDLS and CDR2 is YYNGEE in the germline V gene. This chain's CDR3 is CASSVGRVGLYEQYF. The DNA of the CDR3 is TGTGCCAGCAGCGTAGGGCGCGTCGGGCTCTACGAGCAGTACTTC.

The chain has TRBV29-1 and TRBJ2-2; no firm D call. The CDR3 spans 13 residues. V lost 6 bases, J lost 0 bases, and 8 bases lay in between. The germline CDR1 and CDR2 sequences are SQVTM and ANQGSEA. The CDR3 DNA is TGCAGCGTACTAACAGCGAACACCGGGGAGCTGTTTTTT. It codes for CSVLTANTGELFF.

This clonotype is categorized as medium-sized. The chain has TRBV6-1 and TRBJ1-1; D call uncertain. Germline V gene lookup returns CDR1 MNHNS and CDR2 SASEGT. Deletions cut 5 bases from V and 7 bases from J, with 5 bases between. The CDR3 loop spans 10 amino acids. The CDR3 spells CASSLNEAFF. The CDR3, as DNA: TGTGCCAGCAGTTTAAATGAAGCTTTCTTT.

V is TRBV20-1 and J is TRBJ1-5; the D is unclear. Trimming pared 1 base from V and 5 bases from J, leaving 9 bases between. The CDR3 sequence is 13 residues long. CDR1 and CDR2 (germline): DFQATT, SNEGSKA (reference sequence). CDR3 coding DNA: TGCAGTGCTAGAGGCCAGGTCCATCAGCCCCAGCATTTT. It specifies CSARGQVHQPQHF.

The chain carries TRBV20-1 and TRBJ2-7, with 11 bases aligning to TRBD1. In germline, CDR1 is DFQATT, CDR2 SNEGSKA (reference sequence). This CDR3 spans 14 amino acids. With V trimmed by 2 bases and J by 2 bases, 2 bases remained unmatched. As DNA, the CDR3 is TGCAGTGCTAGAAGGACAGGGGGCCCCTACGAGCAGTACTTC. Amino acid sequence: CSARRTGGPYEQYF.

By share of the sample, this clonotype is medium-sized. V and J are TRBV6-1 and TRBJ1-3, with a weak D call TRBD1 (5 bases). The CDR3 runs to 16 residues. Germline V gene lookup returns CDR1 MNHNS and CDR2 SASEGT. The V gene lost 7 bases and the J gene lost 4 bases, with 20 bases spanning the gap. As DNA, the CDR3 is TGTGCCAGCACGTCCTCAGGGAAAGGCTGGGGAAACACCATATATTTT. It specifies CASTSSGKGWGNTIYF.

The V gene is TRBV20-1, the J gene TRBJ1-1, with D possibly being TRBD1 (6 bases). This CDR3 contains 13 residues. V was cut by 4 bases and J by 1 base, with 10 bases left in between. Germline V gene lookup returns CDR1 DFQATT and CDR2 SNEGSKA (reference sequence). DNA for the CDR3: TGCAGTGCTACTAAGGGGGGGAACACTGAAGCTTTCTTT. Translation gives CSATKGGNTEAFF.

The J gene is TRBJ2-7, the V gene TRBV7-2; D is uncertain. CDR3 length: 14 amino acids. CDR1 and CDR2 (germline): SGHTA, FQGNSA. V lost 1 base, J lost 2 bases, and 9 bases lay in between. The CDR3 region is CASSLGWGTYEQYF. The CDR3 region has the DNA TGTGCCAGCAGCTTAGGATGGGGTACCTACGAGCAGTACTTC. The full variable domain, its missing parts supplied by reference TRBV7-2 and TRBJ2-7, is GAGVSQSPSNKVTEKGKDVELRCDPISGHTALYWYRQSLGQGLEFLIYFQGNSAPDKSGLPSDRFSAERTGGSVSTLTIQRTQQEDSAVYLCASSLGWGTYEQYFGPGTRLTVT.

By its share, this clonotype is medium-sized. The rearrangement joins TRBV10-3 to TRBJ1-3, with D perhaps matching TRBD1 (5 bases). CDR3 length: 14 residues. Per the germline V gene, CDR1 is ENHRY and CDR2 is SYGVKD. Trimming cost V 2 bases and J 8 bases, with 13 bases left between them. For the CDR3, the DNA is TGTGCCATCAGTGAGAGAGGGGAGTTGGACACCATATATTTT. It specifies CAISERGELDTIYF.

Remarks on this clonotype: With a much larger clone just one base away, this may be a read error. V usage is TRBV6-5 and J usage is TRBJ2-1; tentative D call: TRBD2 (5 bases). This CDR3 region has 12 residues. V lost 6 bases, J lost 9 bases, and 12 bases lay in between. Per germline, CDR1 MNHEY and CDR2 SVGAGI. The CDR3 bases are TGTGCCAGCAGCACGATAGGGAGTGAGCAGTTCTTC. Translated: CASSTIGSEQFF.

In its sample, this clonotype was seen many times. The V and J genes are TRBV6-1 and TRBJ2-7; tentative D call: TRBD1 (6 bases). Trimming pared 5 bases from V and 4 bases from J, leaving 18 bases between. Germline loops: CDR1 MNHNS, CDR2 SASEGT. The length of the CDR3 is 15 residues. The CDR3 DNA is TGTGCCAGCAGTCCACGAACAGGGTTTCTTTACGAGCAGTACTTC. Residues: CASSPRTGFLYEQYF.

This clonotype was counted a few times. This rearrangement joins TRBV6-5 to TRBJ2-7; 9 nucleotides match TRBD1. In germline, CDR1 is MNHEY, CDR2 SVGAGI. J gave up 3 bases and V 5 bases, and 17 bases lay outside the gene matches. The CDR3 contains 18 residues. CDR3 loop: CASSTGTGLLWKVYEQYF. The CDR3 bases are TGTGCCAGCAGTACCGGGACAGGGCTTTTGTGGAAGGTCTACGAGCAGTACTTC.